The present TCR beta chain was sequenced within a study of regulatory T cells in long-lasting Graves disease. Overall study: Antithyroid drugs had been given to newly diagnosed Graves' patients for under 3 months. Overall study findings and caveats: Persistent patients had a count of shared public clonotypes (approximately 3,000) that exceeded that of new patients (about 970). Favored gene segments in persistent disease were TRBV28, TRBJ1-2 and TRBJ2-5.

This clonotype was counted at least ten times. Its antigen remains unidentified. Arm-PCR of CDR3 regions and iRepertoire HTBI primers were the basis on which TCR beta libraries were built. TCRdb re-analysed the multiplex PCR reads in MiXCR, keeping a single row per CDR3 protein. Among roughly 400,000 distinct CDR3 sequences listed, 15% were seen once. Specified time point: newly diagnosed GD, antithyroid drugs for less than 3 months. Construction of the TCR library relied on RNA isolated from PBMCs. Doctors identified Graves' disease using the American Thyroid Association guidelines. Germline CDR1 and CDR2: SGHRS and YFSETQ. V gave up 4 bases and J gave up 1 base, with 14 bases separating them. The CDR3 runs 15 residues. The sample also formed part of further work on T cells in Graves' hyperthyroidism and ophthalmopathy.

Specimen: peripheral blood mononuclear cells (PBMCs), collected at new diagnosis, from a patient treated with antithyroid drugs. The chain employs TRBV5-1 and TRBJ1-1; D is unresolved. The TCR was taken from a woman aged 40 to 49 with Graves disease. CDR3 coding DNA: TGCGCCAGCAGCCCTCGCCCGGTAGCGAACACTGAAGCTTTCTTT. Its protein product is CASSPRPVANTEAFF.